This T cell receptor (beta chain) was found in a study of CD8+ T cells in alopecia areata. Reverse transcribed after extraction, RNA yielded cDNA as the sequencing template. This table comes from immunoSEQ multiplex PCR, and its TCRdb copy is limited to in-frame clones, with some not included. The repertoire consists of around 120,000 clones, with 55% to 80% occurring once and the leading ten covering 2.5% to 3%. This clone was counted between two and nine times. Its antigen remains unidentified. Study-level findings and limits: Mice gave a clearer picture of TCR sharing than patients did, possibly for HLA-related reasons.

The sample comprised CD4+ T cells sorted from blood. The receptor was derived from a human donor in good health.

CDR3 in amino acids: CASSFGDRGGETQYF. The CDR3 DNA reads as TGCGCCAGCAGCTTTGGAGACAGGGGCGGAGAGACCCAGTACTTC. V is TRBV5-1 and J is TRBJ2-5, with 8 bases lining up with TRBD1. This CDR3 comprises 15 residues. With V trimmed by 2 bases and J by 4 bases, 7 bases remained unmatched. Germline values: CDR1 SGHRS, CDR2 YFSETQ.